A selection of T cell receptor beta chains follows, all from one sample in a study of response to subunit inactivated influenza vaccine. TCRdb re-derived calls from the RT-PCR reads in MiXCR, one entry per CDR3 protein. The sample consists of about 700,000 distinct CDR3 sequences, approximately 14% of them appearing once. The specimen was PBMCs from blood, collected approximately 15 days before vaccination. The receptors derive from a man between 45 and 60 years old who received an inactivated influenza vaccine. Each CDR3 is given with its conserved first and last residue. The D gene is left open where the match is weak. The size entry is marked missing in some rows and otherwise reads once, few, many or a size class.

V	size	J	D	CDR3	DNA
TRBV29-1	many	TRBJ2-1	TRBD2	CSVEGGTSGSFYNEQFF	TGCAGCGTTGAAGGGGGGACTAGCGGGAGTTTCTACAATGAGCAGTTCTTC
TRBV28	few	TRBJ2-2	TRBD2	CASSVRLAGGTGELFF	TGTGCCAGCAGTGTACGACTAGCGGGGGGAACCGGGGAGCTGTTTTTT
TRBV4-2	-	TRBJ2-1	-	CASSQEGGKFF	TGTGCCAGCAGCCAAGAGGGAGGAAAGTTCTTC
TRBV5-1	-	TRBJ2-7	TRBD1	CASSLGQGGSEQYF	TGCGCCAGCAGCTTGGGACAGGGGGGGTCCGAGCAGTACTTC
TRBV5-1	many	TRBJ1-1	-	CASSLVYVNTEAFF	TGCGCCAGCAGCTTGGTATACGTGAACACTGAAGCTTTCTTT
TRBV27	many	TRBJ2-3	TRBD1	CASSHRGASDTQYF	TGTGCCAGCAGTCACAGGGGTGCTTCAGATACGCAGTATTTT
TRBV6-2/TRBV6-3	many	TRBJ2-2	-	CATDTQGPGELFF	TGTGCCACGGATACTCAGGGTCCCGGGGAGCTGTTTTTT
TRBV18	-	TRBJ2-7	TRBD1	CASSPAPDREQYF	TGTGCCAGCTCACCAGCCCCGGACAGGGAGCAGTACTTC
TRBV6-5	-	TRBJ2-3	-	CASSYSGSTQYF	TGTGCCAGCAGTTACTCGGGCTCTACGCAGTATTTT
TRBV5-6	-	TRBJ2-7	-	CASSLRGFDYYEQYF	TGTGCCAGCAGCTTGAGGGGCTTCGATTATTACGAGCAGTACTTC
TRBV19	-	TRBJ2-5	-	CASSIRRGRRQETQYF	TGTGCCAGTAGTATTCGGAGGGGGCGACGACAAGAGACCCAGTACTTC
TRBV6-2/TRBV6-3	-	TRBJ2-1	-	CASSYSGGPSVEQFF	TGTGCCAGCAGTTACAGCGGCGGTCCGAGTGTTGAGCAGTTCTTC
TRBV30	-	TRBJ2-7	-	CAWNRGTLGYEQYF	TGTGCCTGGAATCGGGGTACGCTAGGGTACGAGCAGTACTTC
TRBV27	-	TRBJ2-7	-	CASSLSWGVSSYEQYF	TGTGCCAGCAGTTTATCGTGGGGGGTAAGCTCCTACGAGCAGTACTTC
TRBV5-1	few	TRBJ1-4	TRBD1	CASSPLGDRAEKLFF	TGCGCCAGCAGCCCTCTAGGCGACAGGGCTGAAAAACTGTTTTTT
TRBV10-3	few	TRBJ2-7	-	CAISDDRSSYEQYF	TGTGCCATCAGTGATGACAGGAGCTCCTACGAGCAGTACTTC
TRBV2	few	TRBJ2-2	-	CASNRAANTGELFF	TGTGCCAGCAATCGGGCGGCAAACACCGGGGAGCTGTTTTTT
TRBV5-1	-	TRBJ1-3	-	CASSLLQLGTAGNTIYF	TGCGCCAGCAGCTTGTTGCAGTTAGGAACGGCTGGAAACACCATATATTTT
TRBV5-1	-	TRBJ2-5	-	CASRKGLAAQETQYF	TGCGCCAGCAGGAAGGGTCTGGCAGCCCAAGAGACCCAGTACTTC
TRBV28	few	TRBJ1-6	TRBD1	CASSFRGVSSPLHF	TGTGCCAGCAGTTTCAGGGGGGTGAGTTCACCCCTCCACTTT
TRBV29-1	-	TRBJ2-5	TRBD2	CSLTSGLPQETQYF	TGCAGCCTGACTAGCGGGTTACCGCAAGAGACCCAGTACTTC
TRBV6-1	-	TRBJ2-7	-	CASSRPPWGDSYEQYF	TGTGCCAGCAGTAGGCCCCCGTGGGGCGATTCCTACGAGCAGTACTTC
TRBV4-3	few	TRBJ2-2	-	CASSQGTDNTGELFF	TGCGCCAGCAGCCAAGGGACAGACAACACCGGGGAGCTGTTTTTT
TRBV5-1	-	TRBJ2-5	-	CASSLFSGSQETQYF	TGCGCCAGCAGCTTGTTTTCGGGCAGCCAAGAGACCCAGTACTTC
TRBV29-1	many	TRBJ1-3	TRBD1	CSAGTGVAGNTIYF	TGCAGCGCCGGGACAGGCGTAGCTGGAAACACCATATATTTT
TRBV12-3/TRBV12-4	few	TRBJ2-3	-	CASRKQGVTDTQYF	TGTGCCAGCAGAAAGCAGGGAGTCACAGATACGCAGTATTTT
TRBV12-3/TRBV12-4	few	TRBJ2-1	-	CASRDTGNHNEQFF	TGTGCCAGCAGGGACACCGGGAACCACAATGAGCAGTTCTTC
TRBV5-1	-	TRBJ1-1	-	CASSPLTSRGDTEAFF	TGCGCCAGCAGCCCACTGACGAGCCGAGGAGACACTGAAGCTTTCTTT
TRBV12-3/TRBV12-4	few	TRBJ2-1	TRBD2	CASSFGLAGIYEQFF	TGTGCCAGCAGTTTTGGGCTAGCGGGAATTTATGAGCAGTTCTTC
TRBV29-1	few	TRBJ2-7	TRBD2	CSVVVPGGNEQYF	TGCAGCGTTGTGGTTCCGGGAGGGAACGAGCAGTACTTC
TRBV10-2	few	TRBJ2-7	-	CASSERDFSYEQYF	TGCGCCAGCAGTGAGCGGGACTTTTCCTACGAGCAGTACTTC
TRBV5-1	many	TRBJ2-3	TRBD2	CASSRRASGSGTDTQYF	TGCGCCAGCAGCCGACGGGCTAGCGGGTCGGGCACAGATACGCAGTATTTT
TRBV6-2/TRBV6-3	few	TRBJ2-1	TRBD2	CASGEGRHYNEQFF	TGTGCCAGCGGGGAGGGGAGGCACTACAATGAGCAGTTCTTC
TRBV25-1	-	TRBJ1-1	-	CASSEIGQDTEAFF	TGTGCCAGCAGTGAAATAGGCCAGGACACTGAAGCTTTCTTT
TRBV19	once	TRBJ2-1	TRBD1	CASKGQGDNEQFF	TGTGCCAGTAAGGGACAGGGAGACAATGAGCAGTTCTTC